Below, 25 T cell receptor beta chains from the same sample are listed, as sequenced in a study of T cell responses to AZD1222 COVID-19 vaccine. The method was immunoSEQ multiplex PCR; TCRdb's version includes in-frame clones alone and lacks a portion of them. The profile shows about 120,000 clones, around 93% of them singletons. Source: peripheral blood, taken 28 days after the second AZD1222 dose. These receptors were obtained from an adult who received the AZD1222 COVID-19 vaccine.

V gene TRBV7-2 combines with J gene TRBJ2-1, with D unresolved. The CDR3 is made up of 12 amino acids. The V gene lost 3 bases and the J gene lost 6 bases, with 6 bases spanning the gap. The germline CDR1 and CDR2 sequences are SGHTA and FQGNSA. This CDR3 is CASSFSSNEQFF. CDR3 nucleotides: TGTGCCAGCAGCTTCTCCAGCAATGAGCAGTTCTTC.

The CDR3 reads CASSQDDGRGNTIYF. For the CDR3, the DNA is TGCGCCAGCAGCCAAGATGACGGGAGGGGAAACACCATATATTTT. The rearrangement links TRBV4-1 to TRBJ1-3; D remains ambiguous. Germline lookup yields CDR1 MGHRA and CDR2 YSYEKL. The V and J ends lost 0 bases and 4 bases respectively, with 10 bases between them. CDR3 length: 15 residues.

This rearrangement joins TRBV20-1 to TRBJ1-2; D is unclear. The CDR3 has 11 amino acids. The V gene lost 3 bases and the J gene lost 10 bases, with 12 bases spanning the gap. Germline lookup yields CDR1 DFQATT and CDR2 SNEGSKA (reference sequence). The CDR3 DNA reads TGCAGTGCTAGTTATGGAGGCACCTACACCTTC. This codes for CSASYGGTYTF.

The chain combines TRBV28 with TRBJ1-2; 8 bases match TRBD1. Losses at the gene ends were 6 bases for V and 8 bases for J; bases not matched to a gene: 14. The germline V gene encodes CDR1 MDHEN and CDR2 SYDVKM. The CDR3 spans 15 residues. The CDR3 DNA follows: TGTGCCAGCAGGGGGACTGACAGGGGACGTTACGGCTACACCTTC. Protein: CASRGTDRGRYGYTF.

This chain links TRBV3-1 (or the pseudogene TRBV3-2) with TRBJ2-5, with D possibly called TRBD1 or TRBD2 (5 bases each). Trimming pared 0 bases from V and 7 bases from J, leaving 9 bases between. The CDR3 is 13 amino acids. CDR1 LGHDT and CDR2 YNNKEL come from the germline V gene (reference sequence). The CDR3 sequence is CASSQEGVRTQYF. CDR3 DNA: TGTGCCAGCAGCCAAGAGGGGGTGCGGACCCAGTACTTC.

The chain couples TRBV29-1 to TRBJ2-1; 13 bases are a match to TRBD2. Germline assignment: CDR1 SQVTM and CDR2 ANQGSEA. This CDR3 has 13 amino acids. Trimming took 7 bases from V and 15 from J; bases not matched to a gene: 12. The CDR3 DNA sequence: TGCAGCGCTCGACTAGCGGGAGGCCCCGTTCGGTTCTTC. This codes for CSARLAGGPVRFF.

This clone was picked up one time. The rearrangement links TRBV28 to TRBJ1-2; 8 bases match TRBD1. CDR1 is MDHEN and CDR2 is SYDVKM in the germline V gene. The CDR3 has 13 residues. Trimming at V came to 3 bases and at J to 6 bases, leaving 3 bases not matched to a gene. Here the CDR3 DNA reads TGTGCCAGCAGTTTGGACAGGGCCCATGGCTACACCTTC. Translated: CASSLDRAHGYTF.

The chain couples TRBV5-1 to TRBJ2-3; tentative D call: TRBD1 (6 bases). CDR3 size: 14 residues. The V end was cut by 6 bases, the J end by 2 bases, with 13 bases between. The germline V gene has CDR1 SGHRS and CDR2 YFSETQ. CDR3 DNA: TGCGCCAGCAACCCGCTGGGGGCCACAGATACGCAGTATTTT. Its translation is CASNPLGATDTQYF.

CDR3: CASSTGQPGKLFF. CDR3 DNA sequence: TGTGCCAGCAGCACGGGACAGCCAGGAAAACTGTTTTTT. The chain combines TRBV5-8 with TRBJ1-4, with 7 nucleotides matching TRBD1. The CDR3 totals 13 residues. The germline CDR1 and CDR2 sequences are SGHTS and YDEGEE. The V and J ends lost 4 bases and 10 bases, in that order; junction bases with no gene match: 7.

This chain uses TRBV6-5 with TRBJ1-2; 7 bases fit TRBD1. V was clipped by 2 bases and J by 2 bases; unmatched bases: 8. Looked up from germline, CDR1 is MNHEY and CDR2 is SVGAGI. This CDR3 is built from 16 residues. The CDR3 DNA reads as TGTGCCAGCAGTTACACCGGACAGGTTGCAAACTATGGCTACACCTTC. It is translated as CASSYTGQVANYGYTF.

V usage is TRBV28 and J usage is TRBJ2-1, with 9 bases identical to TRBD2. This CDR3 comprises 14 residues. CDR1 MDHEN and CDR2 SYDVKM come from the germline V gene. V gave up 8 bases and J gave up 8 bases; unmatched junction bases: 10. The CDR3 is CASDPSGKRDEQFF. In nucleotides, the CDR3 is TGTGCCAGCGATCCTAGCGGGAAAAGGGATGAGCAGTTCTTC.

The rearrangement links TRBV27 to TRBJ1-2; D is ambiguous. The CDR3 is made up of 17 amino acids. Per the germline V gene, CDR1 is MNHEY and CDR2 is SMNVEV (reference sequence). Trimming took off 3 bases at V and 6 bases at J, with 23 bases between the two ends. The CDR3 region is CASSFLGVRPLGDGYTF. In DNA, the CDR3 is TGTGCCAGCAGTTTTCTTGGAGTCCGGCCCCTTGGCGATGGCTACACCTTC.

The chain's CDR3 is CASSFSGGATNEQFF. CDR3 sequence (DNA): TGTGCCAGCAGCTTTAGCGGGGGGGCCACGAATGAGCAGTTCTTC. The genes are TRBV9 and TRBJ2-1; TRBD2 agrees at 11 bases. CDR3 length: 15 amino acids. J gave up 7 bases and V 4 bases, and 7 bases lay outside the gene matches. The germline V gene has CDR1 SGDLS and CDR2 YYNGEE. Using reference TRBV9 and TRBJ2-1 for the parts outside the CDR3, the full variable domain is DSGVTQTPKHLITATGQRVTLRCSPRSGDLSVYWYQQSLDQGLQFLIQYYNGEERAKGNILERFSAQQFPDLHSELNLSSLELGDSALYFCASSFSGGATNEQFFGPGTRLTVL.

The chain employs TRBV25-1 and TRBJ2-1; 11 nucleotides match TRBD1. Germline-derived CDR1 and CDR2 are MGHDK and SYGVNS. Unmatched junction bases numbered 5, after V lost 7 bases and J lost 9 bases. The CDR3 contains 13 residues. DNA of the CDR3: TGTGCCAGCAAAGGACAGGGGGCTGGTGAGCAGTTCTTC. Its protein is CASKGQGAGEQFF.

This chain joins TRBV11-2 and TRBJ1-2, with a possible D match to TRBD1 (5 bases). V was clipped by 0 bases and J by 3 bases, with 11 bases between them. The CDR3 is 15 residues long. The germline gives CDR1 SGHAT, CDR2 FQNNGV. CDR3 bases: TGTGCCAGCAGCTTAGATCCAGGGTCATACTATGGCTACACCTTC. Translating gives CASSLDPGSYYGYTF.

The chain is built from TRBV15 and TRBJ2-1, with a tentative D call TRBD2 (5 bases). CDR1 and CDR2 (germline): LNHNV, YYDKDF (reference sequence). The CDR3 sequence is 16 residues long. V was cut by 0 bases and J by 5 bases, with 14 bases left in between. This CDR3 reads CATSRDPERRDNEQFF. Written as DNA, the CDR3 is TGTGCCACCAGCAGAGATCCGGAGCGGCGGGACAATGAGCAGTTCTTC.

The chain has TRBV19 and TRBJ1-6; D may be TRBD1 (6 bases). CDR3 length equals 15 residues. The V gene lost 6 bases and the J gene lost 6 bases, with 15 bases spanning the gap. Germline V gene sequence: CDR1 LNHDA, CDR2 SQIVND (reference sequence). CDR3 DNA sequence: TGTGCCAGTAGCCTACAGGGAATCGGTAATTCACCCCTCCACTTT. Protein product: CASSLQGIGNSPLHF.

This chain connects TRBV29-1 to TRBJ1-3; D unclear. This CDR3 is 14 amino acids long. CDR1 and CDR2 (germline): SQVTM, ANQGSEA. Deletions cut 3 bases from V and 3 bases from J, with 12 bases between. The chain's CDR3 is CSVESGPFGNTIYF. The CDR3 bases are TGCAGCGTTGAGTCAGGCCCCTTTGGAAACACCATATATTTT.

The rearrangement uses TRBV25-1 and TRBJ1-3; the D gene is possibly TRBD1 (5 bases). This CDR3 is 14 amino acids long. V lost 5 bases and J lost 4, with 12 bases in between. Germline V CDR1 and CDR2: MGHDK, SYGVNS. The CDR3 region has the DNA TGTGCCAGCAGTAGAGGGGCCGGAGGAAACACCATATATTTT. Amino acids: CASSRGAGGNTIYF.

This clone appeared a few times. The chain carries TRBV28 and TRBJ1-1; D is ambiguous. Germline CDR1 is MDHEN and CDR2 is SYDVKM. This CDR3 spans 14 amino acids. Trimming removed 6 bases from V and 6 bases from J, with 17 bases in between. Written as DNA, the CDR3 is TGTGCCAGCAGAGACTCCCGATCTCGCTCTGAAGCTTTCTTT. The encoded protein is CASRDSRSRSEAFF.

The V call is TRBV11-2, the J call TRBJ1-2; a weak D match, TRBD1 (5 bases). The CDR3 covers 13 residues. Trimming removed 3 bases at V and 2 bases at J, with 7 bases between. From germline, CDR1 is SGHAT and CDR2 FQNNGV. The CDR3 here is CASSLGENYGYTF. The CDR3 DNA reads TGTGCCAGCAGCTTGGGGGAGAACTATGGCTACACCTTC. The full variable domain, in which reference TRBV11-2 and TRBJ1-2 provide the parts outside the CDR3, is EAGVAQSPRYKIIEKRQSVAFWCNPISGHATLYWYQQILGQGPKLLIQFQNNGVVDDSQLPKDRFSAERLKGVDSTLKIQPAKLEDSAVYLCASSLGENYGYTFGSGTRLTVV.

The chain joins TRBV9 to TRBJ2-7; a weak D match, TRBD2 (5 bases). Trimming left V 4 bases short and J 3 bases short, with 17 bases between. CDR3 length: 15 amino acids. Germline V gene data show CDR1 as SGDLS and CDR2 as YYNGEE. CDR3 protein: CASSLPVRAGYEQYF. CDR3 coding DNA: TGTGCCAGCAGCCTCCCCGTTCGTGCGGGCTACGAGCAGTACTTC.

The chain is built from TRBV2 and TRBJ1-1, with 9 bases matching TRBD1. Trimming removed 9 bases from V and 6 bases from J; junction bases left unmatched: 14. Germline V CDR1 and CDR2: SNHLY, FYNNEI. CDR3 size: 15 residues. The CDR3 DNA reads TGTGCCAGGGACCGTAGACAGGGGGAGAGTGCTGAAGCTTTCTTT. Encoded protein: CARDRRQGESAEAFF.

This clone was counted only a few times. The V gene is TRBV6-7, the J gene TRBJ1-4; the D is unclear. TRBV6-7 qualifies as an ORF whose function is uncertain. CDR3 length: 13 amino acids. The V and J ends lost 7 bases and 5 bases respectively, with 11 bases between them. CDR3 nucleotide sequence: TGTGCCAGCAAGGACGAGCGAAATGAAAAACTGTTTTTT. It is translated as CASKDERNEKLFF.

V gene TRBV19 combines with J gene TRBJ2-3; D remains unclear. CDR1 is LNHDA and CDR2 is SQIVND in the germline V gene (reference sequence). The ends were cut back, 5 bases at V and 6 bases at J, with 12 bases in the middle. The CDR3 runs to 13 residues. The CDR3 loop is CASSFQVGDTQYF. The CDR3 bases are TGTGCCAGTAGTTTTCAGGTCGGGGATACGCAGTATTTT.